Given below is one T cell receptor (beta chain) in context. The sample belongs to a study of CD8 T cells in Susac syndrome. Trimming stripped 1 base from V and 2 bases from J, with 12 bases between. CDR1 is SEHNR and CDR2 is FQNEAQ in the germline V gene (reference sequence). This CDR3 comprises 16 residues. Random hexamers were used to reverse transcribe the RNA input (about 0.5 to 1 ug). The authors amplified TCR beta CDR3 across 54 Vbeta and 13 Jbeta using immunoSEQ multiplex PCR. TCRdb used MiXCR to reprocess the immunoSEQ multiplex PCR reads, holding one entry per CDR3 protein. The table has 200,000 to 250,000 distinct CDR3 sequences, approximately 90% seen once; the top ten hold about 0.15%.

The chain has TRBV7-9 and TRBJ1-5; D remains ambiguous. The origin of this receptor is a human donor with multiple sclerosis. The sample was CD8+ T cells from PBMCs. CDR3 in amino acids: CASSLVTVWGNQPQHF. The CDR3 region has the DNA TGTGCCAGCAGCTTAGTGACGGTTTGGGGCAATCAGCCCCAGCATTTT.